This T cell receptor (beta chain) is from a study of T cells in Graves' hyperthyroidism and ophthalmopathy. Across the study: It was at initial diagnosis, before any treatment, that peripheral blood was collected.

Reasons for excluding patients were uncontrolled infection, other autoimmune disease, pregnancy or lactation. Every diagnosis used clinical symptoms, serum thyroxine and TRAb, thyroid ultrasound and orbital computed tomography. The germline gives CDR1 SGHVS, CDR2 FNYEAQ. V dropped 5 bases and J dropped 6; count of bases not matched to a gene: 6. The CDR3 spans 13 residues. It was RNA transcripts that yielded the amplified TCR beta CDR3 regions. The primer set for the first-round RT-PCR of the TCR CDR3 was HTBI. From the multiplex PCR reads, TCRdb called clonotypes with MiXCR, one entry per CDR3 protein. The sample shows around 390,000 distinct CDR3 sequences, more than 14% of them seen only once. This clonotype was found many times.

Sequencing was done on a sample of blood. The V and J genes are TRBV7-6 and TRBJ1-2; 7 bases are shared with TRBD1. The TCR was taken from a woman aged 25 to 39 with Graves' ophthalmopathy. DNA for the CDR3: TGTGCCAGCAGCCCAACGGACAGGCATGGCTACACCTTC. This gives the protein CASSPTDRHGYTF.